The clone carrying this T cell receptor beta chain was seen only a few times. What it binds is not known. The germline V gene encodes CDR1 SGHVS and CDR2 FQNEAQ. The CDR3 spans 17 residues. Trimming stripped 4 bases from V and 3 bases from J, with 19 bases between. This specimen comes from a study of T cell repertoires in cytomegalovirus infection. Overall study: The authors used CMV epitopes that were HLA-C-restricted (recently identified) and HLA-B-restricted (well studied). Both a matching HLA type and CMV infection were indicated by public TCR beta signatures. Overall study results and limits: Carriers of CMV plus the relevant HLA were identified by cumulative public TCR beta family frequency.

Each CDR3 protein gets one entry after TCRdb re-called the reads with MiXCR. This sample carries a few hundred thousand distinct CDR3 sequences, roughly 43% of them seen once, and the ten largest clones take 40% to 50%. The receptor comes from a human donor in good health (CMV status not recorded). Some clones in this sample may be carry-over from other donors' samples. The sequenced sample was cultured PBMCs, obtained from culture after CMV antigen stimulation. The V gene is TRBV7-8, the J gene TRBJ1-3, with D perhaps TRBD1 (5 bases). The CDR3 nucleotides are TGTGCCAGCAGCTCCCCCGGGACTAGTCTCCGTGGAAACACCATATATTTT. Its translation: CASSSPGTSLRGNTIYF.